One sample yielded the 21 T cell receptor beta chains listed below, sequenced in a study of T cells in pancreatic ductal adenocarcinoma (dated by TCRdb to the late 2010s). The pancreatic ductal adenocarcinoma patients who were selected had gone through surgery without receiving any neoadjuvant therapy. The method was the immunoSEQ multiplex PCR assay. In its TCRdb copy, this immuneACCESS table keeps in-frame sequences only and misses some clones. Where compared with another copy, unresolved V genes explain less than half of these, and the others have no known cause. The sample profile shows about 98,000 clones; more than 90% of them were found once. In total, the top ten clones hold roughly 3.1% of the sample. Material for sequencing was PBMCs. These receptors came from a human donor with pancreatic ductal adenocarcinoma.

In this sample, this clone turned up once. The V call is TRBV2, the J call TRBJ1-5, with D possibly matching TRBD1 (5 bases). Germline V gives CDR1 SNHLY, CDR2 FYNNEI. The germline V and J ends were trimmed by 5 bases and 0 bases, with 17 bases remaining between them. CDR3 length equals 17 residues. The CDR3 reads CASSLIQGKISNQPQHF. The CDR3 DNA is TGTGCCAGCAGTTTAATCCAGGGAAAAATTAGCAATCAGCCCCAGCATTTT.

This sequence joins TRBV2 and TRBJ2-5; 8 nucleotides agree with TRBD2. Germline V gene sequence: CDR1 SNHLY, CDR2 FYNNEI. CDR3 length: 16 residues. V was clipped by 7 bases and J by 0 bases; unmatched bases: 10. CDR3 region: CASKNGLAGDQETQYF. Written as DNA, the CDR3 is TGTGCCAGCAAAAATGGTCTAGCGGGTGACCAAGAGACCCAGTACTTC.

The V call is TRBV27, the J call TRBJ2-7, with D possibly being TRBD1 (6 bases). The V gene lost 0 bases and the J gene lost 5 bases, with 8 bases spanning the gap. Looked up from germline, CDR1 is MNHEY and CDR2 is SMNVEV (reference sequence). The CDR3 runs to 13 residues. In nucleotides, the CDR3 is TGTGCCAGCAGTTTATCGGGGGCAGACGAGCAGTACTTC. Protein product: CASSLSGADEQYF.

The rearrangement links TRBV28 to TRBJ1-4; tentatively, D is TRBD1 (5 bases). From germline, CDR1 is MDHEN and CDR2 SYDVKM. The CDR3 is 16 residues long. V shed 6 bases and J shed 5 bases, with 19 bases lying between them. CDR3 in amino acids: CASSPEGGAPNEKLFF. CDR3 DNA sequence: TGTGCCAGCAGCCCGGAAGGTGGGGCCCCGAATGAAAAACTGTTTTTT. Filled out from reference TRBV28 and TRBJ1-4, the complete variable domain reads DVKVTQSSRYLVKRTGEKVFLECVQDMDHENMFWYRQDPGLGLRLIYFSYDVKMKEKGDIPEGYSVSREKKERFSLILESASTNQTSMYLCASSPEGGAPNEKLFFGSGTQLSVL.

J is TRBJ2-7 and V is TRBV7-2; D not resolved. The V and J ends lost 1 base and 7 bases respectively, with 8 bases between them. The CDR3 extends over 12 amino acids. From germline, CDR1 is SGHTA and CDR2 FQGNSA. The CDR3 DNA reads as TGTGCCAGCAGCTTAGGGGCGCCGGAGCAGTACTTC. Translated, it gives CASSLGAPEQYF.

The chain employs TRBV29-1 and TRBJ2-3, with 12 bases lining up with TRBD2. The CDR3 totals 14 residues. V lost 8 bases, J lost 2 bases, and 5 bases stayed unmatched. Germline CDR1 is SQVTM and CDR2 is ANQGSEA. The CDR3 DNA sequence: TGCAGCTGGAGGACTAGCGGGATCACAGATACGCAGTATTTT. It codes for CSWRTSGITDTQYF.

This chain uses TRBV12-2 with TRBJ2-5; TRBD2, the table's D call, lacks a check against the DNA. TRBV12-2 is a pseudogene locus. The CDR3 length is 17 residues. CDR3 in amino acids: CASRFSKSLAGCGAQYF. CDR3 DNA: TGTGCAAGTCGCTTCTCTAAGTCGCTAGCGGGATGCGGGGCCCAGTACTTC.

The J gene is TRBJ1-5, the V gene TRBV10-3, with 8 bases fitting TRBD1. The CDR3 has 16 residues. The V and J ends lost 0 bases and 4 bases, in that order; junction bases with no gene match: 5. Germline CDR1 is ENHRY and CDR2 is SYGVKD. This chain's CDR3 is CAISESGQGLNQPQHF. The DNA of the CDR3 is TGTGCCATCAGTGAGTCCGGACAGGGTTTAAATCAGCCCCAGCATTTT.

The CDR3 spells CASSRRGAYTGTGGLRGGDEQFF. The CDR3 DNA is TGTGCCAGCAGCCGCCGTGGGGCCTACACCGGGACAGGGGGCTTGCGGGGCGGGGATGAGCAGTTCTTC. The chain links TRBV14 to TRBJ2-1, with 12 nucleotides matching TRBD1. The CDR3 covers 23 residues. CDR1 SGHDN and CDR2 FVKESK come from the germline V gene. Losses at the gene ends were 4 bases for V and 8 bases for J; bases not matched to a gene: 30.

The chain links TRBV7-9 to TRBJ2-2; the D gene is possibly TRBD1 (5 bases). Between the trimmed V and J ends, which lost 2 bases and 2 bases, there was a span of 18 bases. The CDR3 is 18 residues long. The germline CDR1 and CDR2 sequences are SEHNR and FQNEAQ (reference sequence). CDR3 sequence: CASSLYLGATRNTGELFF. The CDR3 coding sequence is TGTGCCAGCAGCTTATATTTAGGGGCCACTCGAAACACCGGGGAGCTGTTTTTT.

The chain uses TRBV19 and TRBJ2-3; 7 bases map to TRBD2. V gave up 5 bases and J gave up 5 bases; unmatched junction bases: 7. CDR3 length: 14 amino acids. Germline CDR1 and CDR2: LNHDA and SQIVND (reference sequence). The CDR3 coding sequence is TGTGCCAGTAGTTCACCGGGAGGTGGAGATACGCAGTATTTT. Translating gives CASSSPGGGDTQYF.

The gene calls are TRBV9 and TRBJ2-1; D uncertain. The CDR3 has 12 residues. Germline CDR1 SGDLS, CDR2 YYNGEE. Trimming removed 3 bases from V and 9 bases from J, with 10 bases in between. The CDR3 here is CASSDRDAEQFF. The CDR3 DNA sequence: TGTGCCAGCAGCGATAGAGATGCTGAGCAGTTCTTC.

This rearrangement joins TRBV7-9 to TRBJ2-7; D is perhaps TRBD2 (5 bases). With 4 bases removed from V and 3 bases from J, the gap between germline ends came to 10 bases. Germline V gene data show CDR1 as SEHNR and CDR2 as FQNEAQ (reference sequence). This CDR3 has 13 residues. The chain's CDR3 is CASSSLGVYEQYF. The DNA for the CDR3 is TGTGCCAGCAGCTCACTAGGAGTCTACGAGCAGTACTTC.

V usage is TRBV28 and J usage is TRBJ2-1; 7 bases map to TRBD2. Per the germline V gene, CDR1 is MDHEN and CDR2 is SYDVKM. The CDR3 spans 15 residues. V lost 6 bases and J lost 7; bases outside the gene matches: 12. The DNA for the CDR3 is TGTGCCAGCAGCAGGTGGCTAGCGGAAAGGAATGAGCAGTTCTTC. Amino acids: CASSRWLAERNEQFF.

The genes are TRBV27 and TRBJ2-1; 10 bases match TRBD2. J was trimmed by 9 bases and V by 4 bases; bases with no gene match: 9. Per germline, CDR1 MNHEY and CDR2 SMNVEV (reference sequence). The CDR3 contains 15 residues. The CDR3 nucleotides are TGTGCCAGCAGTTCTAACAGCGGGAGGGGGGTTGAGCAGTTCTTC. Translation: CASSSNSGRGVEQFF.

This chain connects TRBV28 to TRBJ2-7, with TRBD2 as a possible D gene (5 bases). CDR1 is MDHEN, CDR2 SYDVKM, per germline. The CDR3 covers 13 residues. The germline V and J ends were trimmed by 10 bases and 2 bases, with 15 bases remaining between them. CDR3 sequence (DNA): TGTGCCACCGGACTTAACATTCCCTACGAGCAGTACTTC. Its translation: CATGLNIPYEQYF.

V is TRBV7-3 and J is TRBJ2-7; tentative D call: TRBD2 (5 bases). Germline V CDR1 and CDR2: SGHTA, FQGTGA. The CDR3 sequence is 15 residues long. V dropped 1 base and J dropped 1 base, with 11 bases sitting between them. This CDR3 is CASSLSPGTSYEQYF. The CDR3 bases are TGTGCCAGCAGCTTAAGTCCGGGAACGTCCTACGAGCAGTACTTC.

The chain employs TRBV18 and TRBJ2-1; 8 bases map to TRBD1. The V gene's germline CDR1 is KGHSH and CDR2 LQKENI. With 3 bases clipped from V and 6 bases from J, the junction kept 10 bases outside the gene matches. This CDR3 spans 16 amino acids. The CDR3 protein is CASSPNAGGWSNEQFF. The DNA of the CDR3 is TGTGCCAGCTCACCTAACGCAGGGGGCTGGAGCAATGAGCAGTTCTTC.

The J gene is TRBJ2-7, the V gene TRBV30; possible D gene TRBD2, 6 bases. Trimming cost V 1 base and J 3 bases, with 22 bases left between them. Per the germline V gene, CDR1 is GTSNPN and CDR2 is SVGIG (reference sequence). CDR3 length: 17 residues. CDR3 nucleotide sequence: TGTGCCTGGAGTGCACGATGGGGGGATATGGGGTTCTACGAGCAGTACTTC. This sequence encodes CAWSARWGDMGFYEQYF. The variable domain in full, with the rest retrieved from reference TRBV30 and TRBJ2-7, is SQTIHQWPATLVQPVGSPLSLECTVEGTSNPNLYWYRQAAGRGLQLLFYSVGIGQISSEVPQNLSASRPQDRQFILSSKKLLLSDSGFYLCAWSARWGDMGFYEQYFGPGTRLTVT.

The J gene is TRBJ2-7, the V gene TRBV28, with TRBD1 identical over 7 bases. The CDR3 is made up of 14 amino acids. The J segment lost 3 bases and the V segment lost 4 bases, leaving 6 bases of the junction unmatched. CDR1 is MDHEN, CDR2 SYDVKM, per germline. CDR3 coding DNA: TGTGCCAGCAGTTATCCGGGACAGTTCTACGAGCAGTACTTC. Encoded protein: CASSYPGQFYEQYF.

The gene calls are TRBV11-3 and TRBJ2-1; the match to TRBD2 covers 11 bases. Germline lookup yields CDR1 SGHNT and CDR2 YENEEA. The CDR3 contains 13 residues. With 4 bases clipped from V and 10 bases from J, the junction kept 3 bases outside the gene matches. The CDR3 is CASSSTSGKEQFF. As DNA, the CDR3 is TGTGCCAGCAGCTCGACTAGCGGGAAAGAGCAGTTCTTC.